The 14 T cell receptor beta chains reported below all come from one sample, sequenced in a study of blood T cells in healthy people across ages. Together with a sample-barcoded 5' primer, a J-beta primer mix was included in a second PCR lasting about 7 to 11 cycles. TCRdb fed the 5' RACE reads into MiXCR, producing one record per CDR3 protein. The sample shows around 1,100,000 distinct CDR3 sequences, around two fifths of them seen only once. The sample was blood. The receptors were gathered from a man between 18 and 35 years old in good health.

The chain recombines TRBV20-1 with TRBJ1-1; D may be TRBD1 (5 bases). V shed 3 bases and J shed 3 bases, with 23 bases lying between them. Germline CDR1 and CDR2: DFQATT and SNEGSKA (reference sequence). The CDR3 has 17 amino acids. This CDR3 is CSARSYGRAGSDTEAFF. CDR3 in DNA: TGCAGTGCTAGGAGTTACGGCAGGGCGGGTTCGGACACTGAAGCTTTCTTT.

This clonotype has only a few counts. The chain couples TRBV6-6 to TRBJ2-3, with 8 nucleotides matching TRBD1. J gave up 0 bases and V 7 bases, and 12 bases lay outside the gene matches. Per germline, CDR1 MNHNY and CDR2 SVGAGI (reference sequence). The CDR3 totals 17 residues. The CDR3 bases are TGTGCCAGCAACACACATGATGGACAGGGTAGCACAGATACGCAGTATTTT. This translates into CASNTHDGQGSTDTQYF.

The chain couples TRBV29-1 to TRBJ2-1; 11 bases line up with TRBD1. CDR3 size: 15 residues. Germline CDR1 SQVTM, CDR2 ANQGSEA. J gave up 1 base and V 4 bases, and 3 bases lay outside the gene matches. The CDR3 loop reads CSVGRDRGSYNEQFF. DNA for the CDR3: TGCAGCGTTGGAAGGGACAGGGGGTCCTACAATGAGCAGTTCTTC.

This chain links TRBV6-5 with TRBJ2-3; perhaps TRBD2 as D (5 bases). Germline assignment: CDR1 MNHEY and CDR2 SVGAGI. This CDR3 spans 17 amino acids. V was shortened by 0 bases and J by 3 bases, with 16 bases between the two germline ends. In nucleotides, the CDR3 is TGTGCCAGCAGTTACTCGTTGACTACGTCGGGTACAGATACGCAGTATTTT. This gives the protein CASSYSLTTSGTDTQYF.

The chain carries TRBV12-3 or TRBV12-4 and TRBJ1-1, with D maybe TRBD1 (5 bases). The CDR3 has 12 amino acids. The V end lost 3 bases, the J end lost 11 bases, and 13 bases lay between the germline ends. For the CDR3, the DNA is TGTGCCAGCAGTTTGGAGGGGTTCGGGGCTTTCTTT. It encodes CASSLEGFGAFF.

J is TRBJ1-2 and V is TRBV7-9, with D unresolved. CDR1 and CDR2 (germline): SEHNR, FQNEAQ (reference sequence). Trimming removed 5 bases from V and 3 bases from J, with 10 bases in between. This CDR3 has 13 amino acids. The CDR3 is CASSRGDDYGYTF. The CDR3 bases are TGTGCCAGCAGCCGCGGAGACGACTATGGCTACACCTTC.

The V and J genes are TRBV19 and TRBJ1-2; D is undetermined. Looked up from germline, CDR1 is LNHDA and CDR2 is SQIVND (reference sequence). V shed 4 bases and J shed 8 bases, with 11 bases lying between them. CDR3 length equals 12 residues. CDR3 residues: CASSTGFWGYTF. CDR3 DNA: TGTGCCAGTAGTACGGGGTTCTGGGGCTACACCTTC.

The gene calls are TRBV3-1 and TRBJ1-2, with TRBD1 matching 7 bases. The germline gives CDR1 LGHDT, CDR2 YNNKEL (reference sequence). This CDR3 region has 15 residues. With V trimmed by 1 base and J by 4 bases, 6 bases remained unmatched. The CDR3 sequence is CASSQGGQKIYGYTF. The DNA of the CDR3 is TGTGCCAGCAGCCAAGGGGGACAGAAGATCTATGGCTACACCTTC.

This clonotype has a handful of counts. CDR3 bases: TGCAGTGCTAGAGATCAGCAGCAGCAGTACTTC. It translates to CSARDQQQQYF. The chain is built from TRBV20-1 and TRBJ2-5; D is unresolved. V was trimmed by 0 bases and J by 11 bases, leaving 10 bases between them. The germline CDR1 and CDR2 sequences are DFQATT and SNEGSKA (reference sequence). The CDR3 has 11 residues.

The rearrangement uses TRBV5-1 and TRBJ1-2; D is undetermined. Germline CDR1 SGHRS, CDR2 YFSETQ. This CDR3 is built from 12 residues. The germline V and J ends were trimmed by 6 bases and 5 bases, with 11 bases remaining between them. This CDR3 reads CASTEAGYGYTF. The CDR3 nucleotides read TGCGCCAGCACCGAGGCGGGATATGGCTACACCTTC. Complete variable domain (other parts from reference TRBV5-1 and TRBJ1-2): KAGVTQTPRYLIKTRGQQVTLSCSPISGHRSVSWYQQTPGQGLQFLFEYFSETQRNKGNFPGRFSGRQFSNSRSEMNVSTLELGDSALYLCASTEAGYGYTFGSGTRLTVV.

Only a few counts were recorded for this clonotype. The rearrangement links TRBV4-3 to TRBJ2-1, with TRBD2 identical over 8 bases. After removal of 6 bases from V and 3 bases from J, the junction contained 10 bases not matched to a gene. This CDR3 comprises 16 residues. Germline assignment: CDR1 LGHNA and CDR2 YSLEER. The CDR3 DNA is TGCGCCAGCAGGGCGACCCGGACTAGCTTCTACAATGAGCAGTTCTTC. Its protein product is CASRATRTSFYNEQFF.

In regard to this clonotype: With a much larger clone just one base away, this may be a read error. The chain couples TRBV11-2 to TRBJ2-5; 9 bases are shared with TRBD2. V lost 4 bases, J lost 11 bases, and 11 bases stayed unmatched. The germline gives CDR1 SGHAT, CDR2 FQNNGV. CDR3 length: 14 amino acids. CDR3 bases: TGTGCCAGCAGCTCGAGGACTAGCGTGGCTGAGCAGTACTTC. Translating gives CASSSRTSVAEQYF.

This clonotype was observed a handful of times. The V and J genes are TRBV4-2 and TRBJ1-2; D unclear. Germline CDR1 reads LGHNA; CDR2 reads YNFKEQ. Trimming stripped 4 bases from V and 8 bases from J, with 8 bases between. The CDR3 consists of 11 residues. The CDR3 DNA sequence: TGTGCCAGCAGCCTGGACTGGGGCTACACCTTC. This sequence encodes CASSLDWGYTF.

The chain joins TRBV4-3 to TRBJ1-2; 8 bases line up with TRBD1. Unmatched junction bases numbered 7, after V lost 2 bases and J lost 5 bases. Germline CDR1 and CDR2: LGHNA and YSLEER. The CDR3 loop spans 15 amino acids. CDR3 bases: TGCGCCAGCAGCCAATATCAGGGGGCGCGATATGGCTACACCTTC. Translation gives CASSQYQGARYGYTF.